These T cell receptor beta chains were read from a single sample in a study of cytomegalovirus exposure and HLA in healthy donors. Clones were read by immunoSEQ multiplex PCR, and TCRdb kept only the in-frame ones, dropping some. The sample carries around 120,000 clones, roughly 72% recorded once. Source material: PBMCs. The receptors derive from a woman aged 50 to 60 in good health and CMV-seronegative. The CDR3 runs from the conserved cysteine through the conserved F or W. The D gene is left open where the match is weak. Size is stated for part of the rows, as once, few or many counts, or as a class when the clone is expanded.

clone size	J gene	V gene	D gene	CDR3 protein	CDR3 DNA
.	TRBJ2-7	TRBV6-5	.	CASSYETSSSYEQYF	TGTGCCAGCAGTTACGAGACTTCGAGCTCCTACGAGCAGTACTTC
.	TRBJ2-2	TRBV14	TRBD2	CASSPPRGLAGAGFNTGELFF	TGTGCCAGCAGCCCCCCCCGGGGACTAGCGGGAGCGGGGTTTAACACCGGGGAGCTGTTTTTT
.	TRBJ2-5	TRBV6-1	TRBD2	CASSEAPTSGRREGETQYF	TGTGCCAGCAGTGAAGCCCCTACTAGCGGGAGAAGGGAGGGAGAGACCCAGTACTTC
.	TRBJ2-7	TRBV10-3	TRBD2	CAISTGTIKYEQYF	TGTGCCATCAGTACCGGGACTATAAAATACGAGCAGTACTTC
.	TRBJ2-1	TRBV5-1	.	CASSLASSGATYNEQFF	TGCGCCAGCAGCTTGGCTAGTTCAGGGGCCACCTACAATGAGCAGTTCTTC
.	TRBJ2-7	TRBV28	TRBD2	CASTGTSYEQYF	TGTGCCAGCACGGGGACTAGCTACGAGCAGTACTTC
.	TRBJ1-4	TRBV19	.	CASSDRNRDANEKLFF	TGTGCCAGTAGTGACCGAAACAGGGACGCTAATGAAAAACTGTTTTTT
few	TRBJ2-1	TRBV27	.	CASSHLQGVDEQFF	TGTGCCAGCAGTCACCTACAGGGTGTCGATGAGCAGTTCTTC
.	TRBJ2-3	TRBV11-1	.	CASGQGSTDTQYF	TGTGCCAGCGGGCAGGGGAGCACAGATACGCAGTATTTT
few	TRBJ2-1	TRBV14	TRBD2	CASSHLPRLAGEEGEQFF	TGTGCCAGCAGCCACCTACCTAGACTAGCGGGAGAGGAGGGTGAGCAGTTCTTC
.	TRBJ1-2	TRBV19	.	CASSIGSQKDYGYTF	TGTGCCAGTAGTATAGGGTCCCAGAAAGACTATGGCTACACCTTC
.	TRBJ2-2	TRBV7-3	TRBD2	CASSQGLAGGIPTGELFF	TGTGCCAGCAGCCAGGGACTAGCGGGAGGTATACCCACCGGGGAGCTGTTTTTT
.	TRBJ1-5	TRBV4-1	TRBD1	CASSLDRGGNQPQHF	TGCGCCAGCAGTCTCGACAGGGGTGGCAATCAGCCCCAGCATTTT
.	TRBJ2-2	TRBV19	TRBD2	CASTRASGSSGELFF	TGTGCCAGTACCAGGGCTAGCGGGAGTTCCGGGGAGCTGTTTTTT
.	TRBJ2-2	TRBV5-4	.	CASSLGGSLNTGELFF	TGTGCCAGCAGCTTGGGCGGGTCCTTGAACACCGGGGAGCTGTTTTTT
.	TRBJ2-7	TRBV7-8	.	CASSLGQTNYEQYF	TGTGCCAGCAGCTTAGGACAGACAAACTACGAGCAGTACTTC
.	TRBJ2-1	TRBV4-1	.	CASSQEGQSGHLFF	TGCGCCAGCAGCCAAGAAGGCCAGTCGGGACACTTGTTCTTC
.	TRBJ1-6	TRBV6-5	.	CASSYRAGSSSPLHF	TGTGCCAGCAGTTACCGCGCTGGTAGTAGTTCACCCCTCCACTTT
.	TRBJ1-2	TRBV11-2	.	CASSSAGAGERGYTF	TGTGCCAGCAGCTCCGCGGGGGCCGGCGAGCGAGGCTACACCTTC
.	TRBJ2-1	TRBV10-2	.	CASSESTLIRRGQANEQFF	TGCGCCAGCAGTGAGTCGACTCTCATTAGGAGGGGGCAAGCCAATGAGCAGTTCTTC
.	TRBJ1-2	TRBV15	TRBD1	CATSRDQGQGWGYTF	TGTGCCACCAGCAGAGATCAGGGACAGGGTTGGGGCTACACCTTC
.	TRBJ2-2	TRBV5-1	.	CASSLEPQGFGTGELFF	TGCGCCAGCAGCTTGGAGCCTCAGGGTTTCGGCACCGGGGAGCTGTTTTTT
.	TRBJ1-3	TRBV4-3	TRBD1	CASRPGTGDGSPGNTIYF	TGCGCCAGCAGACCCGGGACAGGGGATGGGTCCCCTGGAAACACCATATATTTT
.	TRBJ2-1	TRBV7-9	TRBD2	CASSLASGIYNEQFF	TGTGCCAGCAGCTTGGCTAGCGGCATCTACAATGAGCAGTTCTTC
.	TRBJ2-1	TRBV7-2	TRBD2	CASSVGLAKNNEQFF	TGTGCCAGCAGCGTGGGACTAGCGAAAAACAATGAGCAGTTCTTC
few	TRBJ2-3	TRBV7-2	.	CASSRPGAGGRDTDTQYF	TGTGCCAGCAGCCGACCAGGGGCCGGGGGGCGTGACACAGATACGCAGTATTTT
.	TRBJ1-2	TRBV28	TRBD1	CASTGGRNYGYTF	TGTGCCAGTACAGGGGGTCGTAACTATGGCTACACCTTC
once	TRBJ1-1	TRBV7-2	.	CAVNPGMRMAQAFF	TGTGCCGTAAACCCGGGGATGCGCATGGCTCAAGCTTTCTTT
.	TRBJ2-2	TRBV5-6	TRBD1	CASSLGSGTENTGELFF	TGTGCCAGCAGCTTGGGATCCGGGACAGAGAACACCGGGGAGCTGTTTTTT
few	TRBJ1-5	TRBV7-3	.	CASSPSQKPGGNQPQHF	TGTGCCAGCAGCCCCTCGCAGAAGCCAGGGGGCAATCAGCCCCAGCATTTT
.	TRBJ1-1	TRBV15	TRBD1	CATSKQGQWKSFF	TGTGCCACCAGCAAACAGGGACAGTGGAAGAGTTTCTTT
few	TRBJ2-3	TRBV7-9	TRBD1	CASSLTGIDTQYF	TGTGCCAGCAGCCTGACAGGGATTGATACGCAGTATTTT
.	TRBJ1-1	TRBV27	.	CASSLSGGTEAFF	TGTGCCAGCAGTTTATCGGGGGGCACTGAAGCTTTCTTT
.	TRBJ1-2	TRBV15	TRBD1	CATSKRTGVGNYGYPF	TGTGCCACCAGCAAGAGGACAGGGGTCGGGAACTATGGCTACCCCTTC
.	TRBJ1-2	TRBV9	TRBD1	CASSSQTGEGGYTF	TGTGCCAGCAGCTCACAAACAGGGGAAGGAGGCTACACCTTC
.	TRBJ1-2	TRBV4-2	.	CASSQERNRVGYTF	TGTGCCAGCAGCCAAGAGCGGAACAGGGTCGGCTACACCTTC
.	TRBJ1-1	TRBV19	TRBD1	CASRTGGLIEAFF	TGTGCCAGTCGGACAGGGGGCTTGATTGAAGCTTTCTTT
.	TRBJ1-3	TRBV19	.	CASMVSGNTIYF	TGTGCCAGTATGGTCAGTGGAAACACCATATATTTT
.	TRBJ2-5	TRBV7-2	.	CASNPGGLQETQYF	TGTGCCAGCAACCCAGGGGGGCTCCAAGAGACCCAGTACTTC
few	TRBJ1-4	TRBV18	.	CASSLGTGGNEKLFF	TGTGCCAGCTCACTAGGAACAGGCGGTAATGAAAAACTGTTTTTT
.	TRBJ1-1	TRBV5-1	.	CASSPPGNTEAFF	TGCGCCAGCAGCCCCCCCGGGAACACTGAAGCTTTCTTT
.	TRBJ2-3	TRBV5-1	.	CASSLAETSTDTQYF	TGCGCCAGCAGCTTGGCTGAGACAAGCACAGATACGCAGTATTTT
.	TRBJ2-1	TRBV18	TRBD2	CASSPQGLANEQFF	TGTGCCAGCTCACCACAGGGACTAGCGAATGAGCAGTTCTTC
.	TRBJ2-3	TRBV19	TRBD2	CASSGRAGGLSDTQYF	TGTGCCAGTAGTGGTCGAGCGGGAGGGTTATCAGATACGCAGTATTTT
.	TRBJ2-1	TRBV6-5	TRBD1	CASKLQGVYNEQFF	TGTGCCAGCAAACTACAGGGGGTATACAATGAGCAGTTCTTC
.	TRBJ2-2	TRBV5-3	TRBD2	CARSLHGTSGGNTGELFF	TGTGCCAGAAGCTTGCACGGGACTAGCGGGGGAAACACCGGGGAGCTGTTTTTT
.	TRBJ1-5	TRBV5-8	.	CASSPGGSLISHNQPQNF	TGTGCCAGCAGCCCTGGGGGCAGCCTGATAAGCCACAATCAGCCCCAGAATTTT
.	TRBJ2-3	TRBV19	TRBD2	CASSKLAGGLTDTQYF	TGTGCCAGTAGTAAATTAGCGGGAGGGTTAACAGATACGCAGTATTTT
.	TRBJ2-5	TRBV18	.	CASSTLFRDKIPPQYF	TGTGCCAGCTCAACCCTATTCCGGGACAAAATTCCCCCCCAGTACTTC
.	TRBJ2-2	TRBV4-3	TRBD1	CASSLRTGVNTGELFF	TGCGCCAGCAGCCTCCGGACAGGGGTCAACACCGGGGAGCTGTTTTTT
.	TRBJ2-1	TRBV15	TRBD2	CATSRVAGGTFNEQFF	TGTGCCACCAGCAGAGTAGCGGGAGGCACCTTCAATGAGCAGTTCTTC
few	TRBJ1-1	TRBV6-5	.	CASSRLPFSNTEAFF	TGTGCCAGCAGCCGCCTACCTTTTTCGAACACTGAAGCTTTCTTT
.	TRBJ1-2	TRBV28	TRBD1	CASSEQGAAILGYTF	TGTGCCAGCAGCGAGCAGGGGGCGGCTATTCTTGGCTACACCTTC
.	TRBJ2-2	TRBV7-9	TRBD2	CASSPGTSGTNTGELFF	TGTGCCAGCAGCCCGGGGACTAGCGGGACAAACACCGGGGAGCTGTTTTTT
.	TRBJ2-1	TRBV5-6	TRBD2	CASSPRTSGRAYNEQFF	TGTGCCAGCAGCCCGAGGACTAGCGGGAGGGCCTACAATGAGCAGTTCTTC